One and the same sample provided the 19 T cell receptor beta chains below, sequenced in a study of shared clonotypes between healthy human individuals. Clones were sequenced by immunoSEQ multiplex PCR, and TCRdb holds only the in-frame ones, with some missing. In the table there are some 2,500,000 clones, around 93% of which are singletons. The sequencing sample was made of naive CD4+ T cells from PBMCs. As for subset: CD45RA+ positively selected. These receptors originate from a young man in good health. Some clones in this sample may be carry-over from other donors' samples.

The J gene is TRBJ1-2, the V gene TRBV6-5; no clear D gene. Trimming stripped 6 bases from V and 8 bases from J, with 16 bases between. The CDR3 contains 13 residues. Germline CDR1 is MNHEY and CDR2 is SVGAGI. The chain's CDR3 is CASSSGALRGYTF. For the CDR3, the DNA is TGTGCCAGCAGCTCGGGCGCTCTAAGGGGCTACACCTTC.

Of note for this clone: Distinct nucleotide sequences in the sample also encode this CDR3. This chain connects TRBV9 to TRBJ2-3; 8 bases match TRBD1. After removal of 3 bases from V and 2 bases from J, the junction contained 5 bases not matched to a gene. The CDR3 extends over 15 amino acids. Germline V gene sequence: CDR1 SGDLS, CDR2 YYNGEE. The CDR3 DNA sequence: TGTGCCAGCAGCGGAGGACAGGGTCCCACAGATACGCAGTATTTT. Encoded protein: CASSGGQGPTDTQYF.

As to this clone: Additional DNA sequences in this sample encode the identical CDR3. The gene calls are TRBV5-1 and TRBJ2-7, with a weak D call TRBD1 (6 bases). The germline V and J ends were trimmed by 1 base and 4 bases, with 9 bases remaining between them. CDR3 length: 13 residues. Germline V gene lookup returns CDR1 SGHRS and CDR2 YFSETQ. In nucleotides, the CDR3 is TGCGCCAGCAGCTTGACCAGGGGTTACGAGCAGTACTTC. It codes for CASSLTRGYEQYF.

The chain joins TRBV5-4 to TRBJ2-2; D is unresolved. Trimming removed 1 base from V and 3 bases from J, with 4 bases in between. This CDR3 comprises 13 residues. CDR1 and CDR2 (germline): SGHNT, YYREEE (reference sequence). The CDR3 here is CASSLTYTGELFF. The CDR3 DNA is TGTGCCAGCAGCTTGACGTACACCGGGGAGCTGTTTTTT.

The J gene is TRBJ2-7, the V gene TRBV7-2, with 7 bases aligning to TRBD1. The CDR3 totals 16 residues. Germline CDR1 reads SGHTA; CDR2 reads FQGNSA. V trimming: 0 bases; J trimming: 0 bases; junction bases outside the gene matches: 5. The CDR3 loop reads CASSLALGTDSYEQYF. In DNA form, the CDR3 reads TGTGCCAGCAGCTTAGCCCTCGGGACAGACTCCTACGAGCAGTACTTC. Variable domain in full (rest from reference TRBV7-2 and TRBJ2-7): GAGVSQSPSNKVTEKGKDVELRCDPISGHTALYWYRQSLGQGLEFLIYFQGNSAPDKSGLPSDRFSAERTGGSVSTLTIQRTQQEDSAVYLCASSLALGTDSYEQYFGPGTRLTVT.

The chain has TRBV5-1 and TRBJ2-7; the D is unclear. V lost 4 bases, J lost 7 bases, and 18 bases lay in between. Germline V gene lookup returns CDR1 SGHRS and CDR2 YFSETQ. This CDR3 region has 14 residues. This CDR3 reads CASSPTFVGREQYF. The CDR3 DNA follows: TGCGCCAGCAGCCCCACTTTCGTGGGTCGGGAGCAGTACTTC.

DNA for the CDR3: TGTGCCAGCAGTGAAATCCAGAGAGACTACGAGCAGTACTTC. Amino acid sequence: CASSEIQRDYEQYF. The chain is built from TRBV25-1 and TRBJ2-7; D is undetermined. This CDR3 comprises 14 residues. In germline, CDR1 is MGHDK, CDR2 SYGVNS. V gave up 2 bases and J gave up 3 bases, with 11 bases separating them.

The chain has TRBV19 and TRBJ2-3; 12 nucleotides match TRBD2. The CDR3 contains 15 residues. Trimming cost V 4 bases and J 3 bases; bases outside gene matches: 2. In germline, CDR1 is LNHDA, CDR2 SQIVND (reference sequence). CDR3 in amino acids: CASSTGTSGTDTQYF. In DNA form, the CDR3 reads TGTGCCAGTAGTACCGGGACTAGCGGGACAGATACGCAGTATTTT.

The chain combines TRBV7-3 with TRBJ2-2, with 8 bases that match TRBD2. This CDR3 has 16 amino acids. Germline V gene lookup returns CDR1 SGHTA and CDR2 FQGTGA. Germline trimming cut 1 base from V and 4 bases from J; bases unmatched to any gene: 5. CDR3 loop: CASSLRAGESTGELFF. The CDR3 nucleotides are TGTGCCAGCAGCTTAAGAGCGGGAGAGTCCACCGGGGAGCTGTTTTTT.

As concerns this clone: Within the sample, other DNA sequences also encode this same CDR3. The rearrangement joins TRBV5-4 to TRBJ2-7; D gene ambiguous. CDR1 is SGHNT, CDR2 YYREEE, per germline (reference sequence). This CDR3 is 12 amino acids long. The V end lost 0 bases, the J end lost 4 bases, and 5 bases lay between the germline ends. CDR3 DNA: TGTGCCAGCAGCTTGGAAGGATACGAGCAGTACTTC. Translated, it gives CASSLEGYEQYF.

On this clone itself: Other DNA sequences in the same sample also yield this CDR3. CDR3 loop: CASSLGITDTQYF. The CDR3 DNA sequence: TGCGCCAGCAGCCTCGGCATAACAGATACGCAGTATTTT. The chain has TRBV5-1 and TRBJ2-3, with D uncertain. V was trimmed by 4 bases and J by 3 bases, leaving 9 bases between them. The CDR3 runs to 13 residues. The germline V gene encodes CDR1 SGHRS and CDR2 YFSETQ.

V usage is TRBV30 and J usage is TRBJ2-5; D is perhaps TRBD1 or TRBD2 (5 bases each). This CDR3 contains 15 residues. The V and J ends lost 4 bases and 5 bases respectively, with 20 bases between them. Germline V gives CDR1 GTSNPN, CDR2 SVGIG (reference sequence). CDR3 sequence reads: CAWNRPAAWGETQYF. For the CDR3, the DNA is TGTGCCTGGAATCGACCTGCGGCGTGGGGGGAGACCCAGTACTTC.

V is TRBV15 and J is TRBJ1-2; a weak D match, TRBD1 (5 bases). The CDR3 sequence is 15 residues long. Trimming took off 5 bases at V and 6 bases at J, with 19 bases between the two ends. Looked up from germline, CDR1 is LNHNV and CDR2 is YYDKDF (reference sequence). The CDR3 DNA is TGTGCCACCAGCGTCCGAGGCGCAGGGCTGCATGGCTACACCTTC. Amino acids: CATSVRGAGLHGYTF.

The chain employs TRBV5-8 and TRBJ1-5, with 8 bases aligning to TRBD1. The CDR3 runs 15 residues. Germline CDR1 SGHTS, CDR2 YDEGEE. J gave up 3 bases and V 4 bases, and 6 bases lay outside the gene matches. CDR3 DNA: TGTGCCAGCAGCCAGGGACAGGAGATCAATCAGCCCCAGCATTTT. Its protein product is CASSQGQEINQPQHF.

The rearrangement joins TRBV18 to TRBJ2-7; no clear D gene. Germline CDR1 reads KGHSH; CDR2 reads LQKENI. The CDR3 has 16 amino acids. V lost 0 bases and J lost 0, with 12 bases in between. The CDR3 loop reads CASSPPIAISSYEQYF. CDR3 in DNA: TGTGCCAGCTCACCACCGATCGCGATAAGCTCCTACGAGCAGTACTTC.

Concerning this clone: Other DNA sequences of this sample code for an identical CDR3. The chain is built from TRBV7-3 and TRBJ1-1; TRBD1 is a possible D gene (5 bases). The CDR3 has 13 residues. Germline CDR1 is SGHTA and CDR2 is FQGTGA. The V gene lost 5 bases and the J gene lost 3 bases, with 10 bases spanning the gap. The CDR3 nucleotides read TGTGCCAGCAGCGCCCAGACAGACACTGAAGCTTTCTTT. It specifies CASSAQTDTEAFF.

This chain uses TRBV6-4 with TRBJ2-3; D is unclear. Germline assignment: CDR1 MRHNA and CDR2 SNTAGT. Trimming took off 2 bases at V and 9 bases at J, with 12 bases between the two ends. This CDR3 is built from 13 residues. The chain's CDR3 is CASSDTLAGTQYF. The CDR3 coding sequence is TGTGCCAGCAGTGACACTTTAGCAGGAACGCAGTATTTT.

Notes on this clone: The same CDR3 is also encoded by other DNA sequences in this sample. The chain recombines TRBV6-5 with TRBJ2-7, with unresolved D. The CDR3 is 15 amino acids. Looked up from germline, CDR1 is MNHEY and CDR2 is SVGAGI. V was trimmed by 2 bases and J by 0 bases, leaving 11 bases between them. CDR3 DNA sequence: TGTGCCAGCAGTTACAGCAGCGCTTTCTCCTACGAGCAGTACTTC. This gives the protein CASSYSSAFSYEQYF.

V is TRBV7-9 and J is TRBJ2-3; D perhaps matches TRBD2 (5 bases). The CDR3 is 15 residues long. Germline lookup yields CDR1 SEHNR and CDR2 FQNEAQ (reference sequence). Trimming stripped 4 bases from V and 2 bases from J, with 13 bases between. CDR3 DNA sequence: TGTGCCAGCAGCTCACCGAGGGCGACCACAGATACGCAGTATTTT. Encoded protein: CASSSPRATTDTQYF.